The 29 T cell receptor beta chains given below trace back to one sample, sequenced in a study of shared clonotypes between healthy human individuals. The repertoire was sequenced with immunoSEQ multiplex PCR; TCRdb's copy has only in-frame clones and lacks some. The table lists millions of clones, 85% to 95% of them singletons. Sequenced: naive CD4+ T cells sorted from blood. Subset indicated: CD45RA+ positively selected. The source of these receptors is a man aged 18 to 35 in good health.

The chain has TRBV7-8 and TRBJ2-7, with 8 bases matching TRBD2. Looked up from germline, CDR1 is SGHVS and CDR2 is FQNEAQ. The CDR3 totals 15 residues. V trimming: 5 bases; J trimming: 0 bases; junction bases outside the gene matches: 6. CDR3 coding DNA: TGTGCCAGCAGCCTACCCCGGGGGGGCTCCTACGAGCAGTACTTC. Translation gives CASSLPRGGSYEQYF.

CDR3 residues: CASSSPASGSSYEQYF. The CDR3 nucleotides read TGTGCCAGCAGTTCTCCCGCTAGCGGTAGCTCCTACGAGCAGTACTTC. This chain links TRBV6-5 with TRBJ2-7, with 7 bases matching TRBD2. The ends lost 4 bases at V and 0 bases at J; junction bases unmatched: 9. Germline CDR1 is MNHEY and CDR2 is SVGAGI. The CDR3 length is 16 residues.

J is TRBJ2-2 and V is TRBV15; D call uncertain. The CDR3 extends over 17 amino acids. The germline V gene has CDR1 LNHNV and CDR2 YYDKDF (reference sequence). The ends were cut back, 3 bases at V and 6 bases at J, with 20 bases in the middle. In DNA, the CDR3 is TGTGCCACCAGCAGGGATGCTCAGAGTCAGGTTCCCGGGGAGCTGTTTTTT. Its translation: CATSRDAQSQVPGELFF.

V and J are TRBV5-6 and TRBJ2-7, with D uncertain. Per the germline V gene, CDR1 is SGHDT and CDR2 is YYEEEE. V lost 3 bases to trimming and J lost 3 bases, with 4 bases between them. This CDR3 region has 11 residues. CDR3 DNA: TGTGCCAGCAGCTACGGCTACGAGCAGTACTTC. Translated, it gives CASSYGYEQYF.

The rearrangement joins TRBV18 to TRBJ2-5; perhaps TRBD1 as D (6 bases). Germline V CDR1 and CDR2: KGHSH, LQKENI. The CDR3 runs 14 residues. V shed 2 bases and J shed 5 bases, with 12 bases lying between them. In DNA form, the CDR3 reads TGTGCCAGCTCACCAAGGGGGTTTAACGAGACCCAGTACTTC. This translates into CASSPRGFNETQYF.

The chain couples TRBV7-3 to TRBJ1-3; D gene uncertain. CDR1 is SGHTA, CDR2 FQGTGA, per germline. The germline V and J ends were trimmed by 5 bases and 4 bases, with 9 bases remaining between them. CDR3 length: 13 residues. CDR3: CASSPMGGNTIYF. DNA of the CDR3: TGTGCCAGCAGCCCCATGGGAGGAAACACCATATATTTT.

The chain is built from TRBV7-2 and TRBJ2-5, with 10 positions matching TRBD1. V was pared by 6 bases and J by 5 bases, with 9 bases of the junction left unmatched. Germline CDR1 reads SGHTA; CDR2 reads FQGNSA. The CDR3 contains 15 residues. The CDR3 here is CASRSGTGVSETQYF. Written as DNA, the CDR3 is TGTGCCAGCAGATCCGGGACAGGGGTATCGGAGACCCAGTACTTC.

A note on this clone: Relative to the germline gene, one junction end is altered; a read error may explain this. The V and J genes are TRBV7-7 and TRBJ2-2; D is undetermined. CDR3 length equals 14 residues. From germline, CDR1 is SSHAT and CDR2 FNYEAQ (reference sequence). The CDR3 DNA reads as TGTGCTAGCAGGCAAGAACAATTAACCGGGGAGCTGTTTTTT. Translation: CASRQEQLTGELFF.

The chain couples TRBV2 to TRBJ1-4; the D is unclear. The CDR3 loop spans 13 amino acids. CDR1 and CDR2 (germline): SNHLY, FYNNEI. The CDR3 DNA reads TGTGTCTCCTGGTTGGAACTTAATGAAAAACTGTTTTTT. It codes for CVSWLELNEKLFF.

The rearrangement uses TRBV6-5 and TRBJ1-3, with 8 bases lining up with TRBD1. CDR3 length: 15 residues. Germline CDR1 is MNHEY and CDR2 is SVGAGI. J gave up 2 bases and V 4 bases, and 4 bases lay outside the gene matches. The CDR3 spells CASSSRDRPGNTIYF. The CDR3 DNA reads TGTGCCAGCAGTTCCCGGGACAGGCCTGGAAACACCATATATTTT.

This CDR3 reads CASSGPTGVGSPLHF. Written as DNA, the CDR3 is TGTGCCAGCAGCGGACCGACGGGGGTTGGTTCACCCCTCCACTTT. The chain joins TRBV9 to TRBJ1-6; D is possibly TRBD1 (5 bases). The V end was cut by 3 bases, the J end by 9 bases, with 16 bases between. The CDR3 loop spans 15 amino acids. CDR1 is SGDLS and CDR2 is YYNGEE in the germline V gene. The full variable domain, its missing parts supplied by reference TRBV9 and TRBJ1-6, is DSGVTQTPKHLITATGQRVTLRCSPRSGDLSVYWYQQSLDQGLQFLIQYYNGEERAKGNILERFSAQQFPDLHSELNLSSLELGDSALYFCASSGPTGVGSPLHFGNGTRLTVT.

Comments on this clone: Other nucleotide sequences in the sample specify the same CDR3. The chain uses TRBV5-1 and TRBJ2-3; D is unclear. Germline loops: CDR1 SGHRS, CDR2 YFSETQ. This CDR3 comprises 13 residues. V lost 3 bases and J 0 bases, leaving 5 bases between the germline ends. The CDR3 reads CASSSHSTDTQYF. CDR3 sequence (DNA): TGCGCCAGCAGCTCCCACAGCACAGATACGCAGTATTTT.

The rearrangement joins TRBV18 to TRBJ2-3, with D possibly being TRBD2 (5 bases). The ends were cut back, 3 bases at V and 3 bases at J, with 7 bases in the middle. Germline values: CDR1 KGHSH, CDR2 LQKENI. CDR3 size: 13 residues. CDR3 sequence reads: CASSPSVTDTQYF. The DNA for the CDR3 is TGTGCCAGCTCACCTAGCGTGACAGATACGCAGTATTTT.

The chain recombines TRBV6-1 with TRBJ1-2, with a tentative D call TRBD1 (5 bases). The V end was cut by 3 bases, the J end by 2 bases, with 16 bases between. The CDR3 covers 16 residues. CDR1 and CDR2 (germline): MNHNS, SASEGT. Here the CDR3 reads CASSDFAGRANYGYTF. The CDR3 bases are TGTGCCAGCAGTGACTTTGCGGGCAGGGCGAACTATGGCTACACCTTC.

The rearrangement uses TRBV10-2 and TRBJ2-5, with TRBD2 identical over 7 bases. The CDR3 loop spans 16 amino acids. Germline CDR1 WSHSY, CDR2 SAAADI. Trimming cost V 5 bases and J 5 bases; bases outside gene matches: 14. The CDR3 DNA is TGCGCCAGCAGTAGGCTTCGTACGGGAGGAGGGGAGACCCAGTACTTC. Translating it yields CASSRLRTGGGETQYF.

The chain combines TRBV18 with TRBJ2-5; D is unresolved. The CDR3 is 13 amino acids. Germline V lookup: CDR1 KGHSH, CDR2 LQKENI. With 6 bases removed from V and 5 bases from J, the gap between germline ends came to 13 bases. CDR3: CASSLGVGETQYF. In DNA form, the CDR3 reads TGTGCCAGCTCCCTGGGCGTGGGGGAGACCCAGTACTTC.

This chain uses TRBV25-1 with TRBJ2-1; D possibly matches TRBD1 or TRBD2 (5 bases each). V shed 2 bases and J shed 9 bases, with 8 bases lying between them. The germline CDR1 and CDR2 sequences are MGHDK and SYGVNS. This CDR3 comprises 12 residues. This CDR3 reads CASSEEGPEQFF. CDR3 coding DNA: TGTGCCAGCAGTGAAGAGGGGCCTGAGCAGTTCTTC.

Concerning this clone: At the DNA level, this CDR3 is encoded by other sequences in the same sample as well. The genes are TRBV5-1 and TRBJ1-3; D remains unclear. The germline V gene encodes CDR1 SGHRS and CDR2 YFSETQ. The CDR3 loop spans 14 amino acids. The V and J ends lost 7 bases and 0 bases respectively, with 11 bases between them. Here the CDR3 DNA reads TGCGCCAGCTCCCTCGGGGACTCTGGAAACACCATATATTTT. This encodes CASSLGDSGNTIYF.

This chain connects TRBV18 to TRBJ2-7; D might be TRBD2 (5 bases). CDR1 and CDR2 (germline): KGHSH, LQKENI. This CDR3 is 16 amino acids long. Trimming took off 6 bases at V and 2 bases at J, with 20 bases between the two ends. CDR3 residues: CASSTEGSSLAYEQYF. The CDR3 bases are TGTGCCAGCTCCACCGAGGGCAGCTCCCTCGCCTACGAGCAGTACTTC.

J is TRBJ1-1 and V is TRBV14; weak D call: TRBD1 (5 bases). Trimming took 6 bases from V and 6 from J, leaving 17 bases between them. The germline V gene encodes CDR1 SGHDN and CDR2 FVKESK. The CDR3 covers 14 residues. The CDR3 coding sequence is TGTGCCAGCAGTTACTACGCGGGGCGCCCTGAAGCTTTCTTT. As protein: CASSYYAGRPEAFF.

The chain carries TRBV5-4 and TRBJ1-1; the D gene is possibly TRBD1 (6 bases). The CDR3 loop spans 14 amino acids. The ends were cut back, 7 bases at V and 4 bases at J, with 17 bases in the middle. CDR1 SGHNT and CDR2 YYREEE come from the germline V gene (reference sequence). The CDR3 DNA follows: TGTGCCAGCTCGAGGCAGGGGAGCGGCACTGAAGCTTTCTTT. It encodes CASSRQGSGTEAFF.

Only one count was recorded for this clone. The chain employs TRBV7-9 and TRBJ2-1; D gene ambiguous. V was trimmed by 1 base and J by 6 bases, leaving 4 bases between them. Looked up from germline, CDR1 is SEHNR and CDR2 is FQNEAQ (reference sequence). This CDR3 contains 12 residues. The CDR3 protein is CASSLGLNEQFF. CDR3 bases: TGTGCCAGCAGCTTAGGCCTCAATGAGCAGTTCTTC.

V usage is TRBV7-9 and J usage is TRBJ2-7; TRBD2 is a possible D gene (5 bases). The CDR3 length is 14 residues. Trimming cost V 0 bases and J 7 bases, with 13 bases left between them. CDR1 and CDR2 from the germline V gene are SEHNR and FQNEAQ (reference sequence). The CDR3 bases are TGTGCCAGCAGCTTAGCTAGCGCCGGAGAGGAGCAGTACTTC. Protein sequence: CASSLASAGEEQYF.

The rearrangement joins TRBV25-1 to TRBJ1-1; D ambiguous. Germline CDR1 reads MGHDK; CDR2 reads SYGVNS. V was shortened by 1 base and J by 1 base, with 10 bases between the two germline ends. This CDR3 comprises 15 residues. This chain's CDR3 is CASSELGRENTEAFF. Written as DNA, the CDR3 is TGTGCCAGCAGTGAATTGGGCAGAGAGAACACTGAAGCTTTCTTT.

Comment on this clone: This specimen includes other DNA sequences encoding the same CDR3. This chain connects TRBV10-3 to TRBJ1-4, with a weak D call TRBD1 (5 bases). The ends were cut back, 0 bases at V and 4 bases at J, with 9 bases in the middle. This CDR3 region has 15 residues. Looked up from germline, CDR1 is ENHRY and CDR2 is SYGVKD. CDR3 residues: CAISESGGGNEKLFF. CDR3 coding DNA: TGTGCCATCAGTGAGTCTGGGGGTGGTAATGAAAAACTGTTTTTT.

J is TRBJ2-5 and V is TRBV4-1; a weak D match, TRBD2 (6 bases). CDR1 MGHRA and CDR2 YSYEKL come from the germline V gene. The ends were cut back, 6 bases at V and 2 bases at J, with 16 bases in the middle. The CDR3 totals 15 residues. CDR3 DNA sequence: TGCGCCAGCAGATTCGTTCCGGGGGTACAAGAGACCCAGTACTTC. It codes for CASRFVPGVQETQYF.

The V call is TRBV30, the J call TRBJ2-3; 11 bases map to TRBD2. CDR1 and CDR2 (germline): GTSNPN, SVGIG (reference sequence). Germline trimming cut 4 bases from V and 4 bases from J; bases unmatched to any gene: 7. The CDR3 consists of 15 residues. Here the CDR3 DNA reads TGTGCCTGGATCGAAACTAGCGGGAGTCCAGATACGCAGTATTTT. This translates into CAWIETSGSPDTQYF.

This clone was recorded once. This chain uses TRBV27 with TRBJ2-1, with D uncertain. The CDR3 has 15 residues. CDR1 is MNHEY and CDR2 is SMNVEV in the germline V gene (reference sequence). V lost 0 bases and J 0 bases, leaving 6 bases between the germline ends. Written as DNA, the CDR3 is TGTGCCAGCAGTTTATCCACAGCCTCCTACAATGAGCAGTTCTTC. Residues: CASSLSTASYNEQFF.

The rearrangement links TRBV5-1 to TRBJ1-2, with TRBD1 as a possible D gene (6 bases). The CDR3 is 14 residues long. Trimming left V 5 bases short and J 0 bases short, with 11 bases between. CDR1 is SGHRS, CDR2 YFSETQ, per germline. Here the CDR3 reads CASSKTGSNYGYTF. In DNA form, the CDR3 reads TGCGCCAGCAGTAAAACAGGGTCTAACTATGGCTACACCTTC.